These 21 T cell receptor beta chains came from one sample sequenced in a study of beta chain features in type 1 diabetes. Regarding the study as a whole: There was a moderate but significant shortening of TCRB CDR3s in all four CD4+ subsets of Type 1 diabetes patients.

Their cognate antigens are unknown. The entirety of the isolated RNA underwent reverse transcription, so expressed TCRB transcripts were sequenced. The repertoire was sequenced with immunoSEQ multiplex PCR; TCRdb's copy has only in-frame clones and lacks some. The sample includes a few hundred thousand clones, about 14% of them seen just once. The sample comprised naive CD4+ T cells from blood. These receptors were taken from a man aged 25 to 40 with type 1 diabetes.

This clone was counted between two and nine times. The V and J genes are TRBV29-1 and TRBJ1-2, with D unresolved. V shed 3 bases and J shed 2 bases, with 13 bases lying between them. The germline V gene has CDR1 SQVTM and CDR2 ANQGSEA. The CDR3 covers 14 residues. CDR3 sequence reads: CSVESYLGNYGYTF. CDR3 sequence (DNA): TGCAGCGTTGAGTCCTACTTGGGCAACTATGGCTACACCTTC.

This chain joins TRBV7-2 and TRBJ2-4; 10 bases agree with TRBD2. The germline V gene has CDR1 SGHTA and CDR2 FQGNSA. This CDR3 contains 14 residues. V dropped 6 bases and J dropped 5; count of bases not matched to a gene: 4. The CDR3 sequence is CASRLTSGENIQYF. The CDR3 DNA reads TGTGCCAGCAGACTTACTAGCGGGGAAAACATTCAGTACTTC.

This chain links TRBV30 with TRBJ1-1; no reliable D call. Germline CDR1 reads GTSNPN; CDR2 reads SVGIG (reference sequence). CDR3 length: 12 amino acids. V shed 1 base and J shed 4 bases, with 7 bases lying between them. CDR3 region: CAWSGRGTEAFF. In nucleotides, the CDR3 is TGTGCCTGGAGTGGACGAGGCACTGAAGCTTTCTTT.

The rearrangement joins TRBV30 to TRBJ1-2, with 8 bases lining up with TRBD1. Germline V gene lookup returns CDR1 GTSNPN and CDR2 SVGIG (reference sequence). The CDR3 contains 15 residues. The V and J ends lost 2 bases and 4 bases, in that order; junction bases with no gene match: 9. The CDR3 loop is CAWSLGQAHTYGYTF. CDR3 coding DNA: TGTGCCTGGAGTTTGGGACAGGCCCACACCTATGGCTACACCTTC.

This clone was counted only a few times. V gene TRBV5-4 combines with J gene TRBJ1-3, with 10 positions matching TRBD1. Per germline, CDR1 SGHNT and CDR2 YYREEE (reference sequence). Trimming cost V 3 bases and J 2 bases; bases outside gene matches: 8. The CDR3 length is 17 residues. DNA of the CDR3: TGTGCCAGCAGCTCCCCGGGACAGGGGAGAACTGGAAACACCATATATTTT. Protein sequence: CASSSPGQGRTGNTIYF.

There are a few counts of this clone. The gene calls are TRBV5-1 and TRBJ2-5; D remains unclear. CDR3 length: 14 residues. Germline V lookup: CDR1 SGHRS, CDR2 YFSETQ. Trimming left V 0 bases short and J 4 bases short, with 10 bases between. The CDR3 protein is CASSLGSGVETQYF. The CDR3 DNA sequence: TGCGCCAGCAGCTTGGGGTCCGGAGTAGAGACCCAGTACTTC.

The sample holds a few counts of this clone. V and J are TRBV12-5 and TRBJ2-1, with 14 positions matching TRBD2. The CDR3 loop spans 21 amino acids. Per the germline V gene, CDR1 is LGHNT and CDR2 is FRNRAP. The V and J ends lost 1 base and 9 bases, in that order; junction bases with no gene match: 20. The CDR3 DNA reads TGTGCTAGTGGTTTGGACCCTTGGACTAGCGGGAGGACTCCCCGAGACAGTGAGCAGTTCTTC. It yields the protein CASGLDPWTSGRTPRDSEQFF.

The V gene is TRBV5-1, the J gene TRBJ1-2; a weak D match, TRBD1 (6 bases). V lost 3 bases to trimming and J lost 0 bases, with 12 bases between them. The CDR3 loop spans 15 amino acids. Per germline, CDR1 SGHRS and CDR2 YFSETQ. The CDR3 DNA is TGCGCCAGCAGCTGGGGGCAGACAGCTAACTATGGCTACACCTTC. Translated, it gives CASSWGQTANYGYTF.

This chain uses TRBV11-3 with TRBJ1-5, with 8 bases lining up with TRBD1. This CDR3 comprises 14 residues. Germline V lookup: CDR1 SGHNT, CDR2 YENEEA. Trimming took 5 bases from V and 5 from J; bases not matched to a gene: 5. CDR3 in amino acids: CASSAGGADQPQHF. CDR3 in DNA: TGTGCCAGCAGCGCAGGGGGCGCGGATCAGCCCCAGCATTTT. The full variable domain, its missing parts supplied by reference TRBV11-3 and TRBJ1-5, is EAGVVQSPRYKIIEKKQPVAFWCNPISGHNTLYWYLQNLGQGPELLIRYENEEAVDDSQLPKDRFSAERLKGVDSTLKIQPAELGDSAVYLCASSAGGADQPQHFGDGTRLSIL.

This clone was counted a few times. This chain links TRBV9 with TRBJ2-5, with TRBD2 identical over 8 bases. CDR1 is SGDLS and CDR2 is YYNGEE in the germline V gene. The junction had 8 bases not matched to a gene; V was cut back by 0 bases and J by 7 bases. The CDR3 length is 15 residues. CDR3 nucleotide sequence: TGTGCCAGCAGCGTAGGTACTAGCGGTCATGGGACCCAGTACTTC. It yields the protein CASSVGTSGHGTQYF.

V and J are TRBV18 and TRBJ2-4; D is unclear. Germline V gene data show CDR1 as KGHSH and CDR2 as LQKENI. Trimming cost V 2 bases and J 0 bases, with 5 bases left between them. There are 14 residues in the CDR3. The CDR3 DNA sequence: TGTGCCAGCTCACCAGGGCGAGCCAAAAACATTCAGTACTTC. This encodes CASSPGRAKNIQYF.

The J gene is TRBJ2-7, the V gene TRBV10-1, with D maybe TRBD2 (5 bases). Trimming removed 2 bases at V and 0 bases at J, with 5 bases between. Germline CDR1 and CDR2: WNHNN and SYGVQD (reference sequence). This CDR3 comprises 13 residues. The CDR3 reads CASSERGSYEQYF. CDR3 nucleotide sequence: TGCGCCAGCAGTGAGCGGGGCTCCTACGAGCAGTACTTC.

The sample holds a few counts of this clone. The V and J genes are TRBV5-4 and TRBJ1-2, with 7 positions matching TRBD1. The V gene's germline CDR1 is SGHNT and CDR2 YYREEE (reference sequence). CDR3 length: 14 amino acids. The V and J ends lost 4 bases and 4 bases, in that order; junction bases with no gene match: 7. CDR3 residues: CASSDTTGPYGYTF. For the CDR3, the DNA is TGTGCCAGCAGCGATACGACAGGGCCCTATGGCTACACCTTC.

The gene calls are TRBV7-2 and TRBJ2-1, with D unresolved. CDR1 is SGHTA and CDR2 is FQGNSA in the germline V gene. Trimming cost V 5 bases and J 10 bases, with 18 bases left between them. This CDR3 region has 14 residues. The CDR3 sequence: CASSIRPMPGEQFF. CDR3 in DNA: TGTGCCAGCAGCATTAGGCCAATGCCCGGGGAGCAGTTCTTC. Filled out from reference TRBV7-2 and TRBJ2-1, the complete variable domain reads GAGVSQSPSNKVTEKGKDVELRCDPISGHTALYWYRQSLGQGLEFLIYFQGNSAPDKSGLPSDRFSAERTGGSVSTLTIQRTQQEDSAVYLCASSIRPMPGEQFFGPGTRLTVL.

The chain combines TRBV25-1 with TRBJ2-4; 7 bases line up with TRBD1. The CDR3 length is 13 residues. CDR1 and CDR2 (germline): MGHDK, SYGVNS. The V gene end was trimmed by 6 bases and the J gene end by 10 bases; junction bases not matched to a gene: 9. The chain's CDR3 is CASRATGSTIQYF. In DNA form, the CDR3 reads TGTGCCAGCAGAGCGACAGGGTCAACGATTCAGTACTTC.

This clone was seen a few times. J is TRBJ2-7 and V is TRBV5-1; maybe TRBD2 (5 bases). V was cut by 0 bases and J by 2 bases, with 15 bases left in between. The CDR3 runs 16 residues. Germline V gene data show CDR1 as SGHRS and CDR2 as YFSETQ. The CDR3 DNA sequence: TGCGCCAGCAGCTTGGGAATGGGAGTCGGGCCCTACGAGCAGTACTTC. This sequence encodes CASSLGMGVGPYEQYF.

This clone turned up a few times. The chain has TRBV12-5 and TRBJ1-5; tentative D call: TRBD1 (6 bases). In germline, CDR1 is LGHNT, CDR2 FRNRAP. This CDR3 spans 14 amino acids. V lost 6 bases and J 5 bases, leaving 14 bases between the germline ends. The CDR3 nucleotides read TGTGCTAGTGGACAGGGAAGTTTCGATCAGCCCCAGCATTTT. This codes for CASGQGSFDQPQHF.

This clone was observed a handful of times. The CDR3 sequence: CAISITAGATSTDTQYF. DNA of the CDR3: TGTGCCATCAGTATTACTGCGGGAGCTACAAGCACAGATACGCAGTATTTT. V usage is TRBV10-3 and J usage is TRBJ2-3; 7 bases match TRBD2. V lost 5 bases and J lost 0; bases outside the gene matches: 11. This CDR3 spans 17 amino acids. The germline gives CDR1 ENHRY, CDR2 SYGVKD.

The chain carries TRBV9 and TRBJ2-3; no firm D call. V lost 2 bases and J lost 6, with 19 bases in between. CDR1 and CDR2 (germline): SGDLS, YYNGEE. The CDR3 extends over 16 amino acids. The CDR3 here is CASSVSSSPLRDTQYF. The DNA for the CDR3 is TGTGCCAGCAGCGTCTCCTCCTCTCCCCTGAGGGATACGCAGTATTTT.

This clone was counted between two and nine times. The J gene is TRBJ2-1, the V gene TRBV5-1, with 9 nucleotides matching TRBD1. CDR3 length: 15 residues. Germline trimming cut 4 bases from V and 9 bases from J; bases unmatched to any gene: 11. CDR1 and CDR2 from the germline V gene are SGHRS and YFSETQ. DNA for the CDR3: TGCGCCAGCAGCCCGCCGACAGGGGGACGGGCTGAGCAGTTCTTC. Translating it yields CASSPPTGGRAEQFF.

V usage is TRBV7-9 and J usage is TRBJ1-5; no firm D call. Per germline, CDR1 SEHNR and CDR2 FQNEAQ (reference sequence). Deletions cut 1 base from V and 7 bases from J, with 17 bases between. CDR3 length: 16 amino acids. The CDR3 DNA follows: TGTGCCAGCAGCTTAGGATTGGGCCTCGGGATCCAGCCCCAGCATTTT. Amino acids: CASSLGLGLGIQPQHF.